The clone carrying this T cell receptor (beta chain) was recorded a few times. The length of the CDR3 is 15 residues. V gave up 2 bases and J gave up 4 bases; unmatched junction bases: 4. Germline V gene lookup returns CDR1 SSHAT and CDR2 FNYEAQ (reference sequence). Use of 60 Vbeta and 13 Jbeta primers characterized the PCR. Data came from immunoSEQ multiplex PCR; TCRdb stores just in-frame clones and leaves some out. The sample yields some 200,000 clones, 73% seen once. This record belongs to a study of cytomegalovirus exposure and HLA in healthy donors. Sequences were obtained from PBMCs. The V gene is TRBV7-7, the J gene TRBJ2-5; TRBD2 matches 10 bases. This TCR came from a woman in her thirties in good health and CMV-seronegative. CDR3: CASSLSGGAGETQYF. The CDR3 nucleotides are TGTGCCAGCAGCTTAAGCGGGGGGGCCGGAGAGACCCAGTACTTC.